These T cell receptor beta chains were read from a single sample in a study of OX40 agonist ivuxolimab in advanced cancers. Here immunoSEQ multiplex PCR was the method, and the copy in TCRdb shows in-frame clones only, minus some. The sample has 20,000 to 25,000 clones, roughly three quarters seen once; the top ten hold about a fifth. Sequencing used CD4+ or CD8+ T cells sorted from blood, obtained in a trial of the OX40 agonist ivuxolimab. Every receptor here comes from an adult with an advanced solid tumor such as melanoma, head and neck, liver or kidney cancer. CDR3s leave out the opening cysteine and the closing phenylalanine or tryptophan. D genes are given only for firm matches.

d_call j_call v_call cdr3_aa
. TRBJ1-1 TRBV23-1 ASSRRAGDPLNTEAF
. TRBJ2-7 TRBV28 ASNRGQWQY
. TRBJ1-4 TRBV7-6 ASSSYEKLF
. TRBJ2-1 TRBV2 ASSEKTIGAHNEQF
. TRBJ2-2 TRBV7-9 ASSVGRYTGELF
TRBD2 TRBJ2-2 TRBV9 ASSGSSGVSNTGELF
. TRBJ1-2 TRBV4-2 ASSQEGVGDYGYT
. TRBJ2-2 TRBV11-2 ASSLQAGRAGELF
. TRBJ1-4 TRBV7-9 ASSLAPDGKNEKLF
. TRBJ2-1 TRBV7-7 ASSRDGYNEQF
TRBD1 TRBJ2-5 TRBV5-1 ASSPWTGDETQY
. TRBJ2-7 TRBV6-5 ASRKTRKGEQY
TRBD1 TRBJ1-1 TRBV13 ASSPWTGADKWGTEAF
. TRBJ1-1 TRBV7-9 AKQWGTEAF
TRBD2 TRBJ2-1 TRBV19 ASSPKQRGDNNEQF
. TRBJ2-5 TRBV6-1 ASREGETQY
. TRBJ1-1 TRBV11-2 ASSWATNTEAF
TRBD2 TRBJ2-1 TRBV4-1 ASRGFSGGPPPEQF
. TRBJ1-1 TRBV7-3 ASSLLGLNTEAF
. TRBJ2-7 TRBV7-6 ASSQGSEQY
. TRBJ1-6 TRBV14 ASSQVRFSPLH
. TRBJ1-6 TRBV21-1 ASSIKAPGQGFTLDNSPLH
. TRBJ1-2 TRBV27 ASRRTGQLIYGYT
. TRBJ2-7 TRBV27 ASSFGSPGDEQY
. TRBJ1-5 TRBV7-3 ASSLVEGSGQPQH
. TRBJ1-1 TRBV30 AWSDPGWGDTEAF
TRBD2 TRBJ2-7 TRBV6-5 ASSWSGGEQY
. TRBJ1-5 TRBV27 ASSLWSGAGNQPQH
TRBD1 TRBJ1-3 TRBV9 ASSADRGAGNTIY
TRBD1 TRBJ2-3 TRBV7-9 ASSPRQGRTDTQY
. TRBJ1-1 TRBV12-5 ASGFGMNTEAF
TRBD1 TRBJ2-3 TRBV23-1 ASSPHVRDRNLIGTDTQY
. TRBJ1-1 TRBV19 ASTMGLLDTEAF
. TRBJ1-5 TRBV28 ASSLGTSMGNQPQH
. TRBJ1-1 TRBV16 ASSQWWGNTEAF
. TRBJ2-1 TRBV7-9 ASGRQDFSYNEQF
TRBD1 TRBJ2-1 TRBV4-1 ASSHAQLDRVGYNEQF
. TRBJ1-2 TRBV4-2 ASSTRQHRDGYT
. TRBJ1-1 TRBV5-5 ASSLGGDLSF
. TRBJ2-3 TRBV4-1 ASSQDEDEGGPADTQY
. TRBJ2-5 TRBV28 ATTEGGVRKETQY